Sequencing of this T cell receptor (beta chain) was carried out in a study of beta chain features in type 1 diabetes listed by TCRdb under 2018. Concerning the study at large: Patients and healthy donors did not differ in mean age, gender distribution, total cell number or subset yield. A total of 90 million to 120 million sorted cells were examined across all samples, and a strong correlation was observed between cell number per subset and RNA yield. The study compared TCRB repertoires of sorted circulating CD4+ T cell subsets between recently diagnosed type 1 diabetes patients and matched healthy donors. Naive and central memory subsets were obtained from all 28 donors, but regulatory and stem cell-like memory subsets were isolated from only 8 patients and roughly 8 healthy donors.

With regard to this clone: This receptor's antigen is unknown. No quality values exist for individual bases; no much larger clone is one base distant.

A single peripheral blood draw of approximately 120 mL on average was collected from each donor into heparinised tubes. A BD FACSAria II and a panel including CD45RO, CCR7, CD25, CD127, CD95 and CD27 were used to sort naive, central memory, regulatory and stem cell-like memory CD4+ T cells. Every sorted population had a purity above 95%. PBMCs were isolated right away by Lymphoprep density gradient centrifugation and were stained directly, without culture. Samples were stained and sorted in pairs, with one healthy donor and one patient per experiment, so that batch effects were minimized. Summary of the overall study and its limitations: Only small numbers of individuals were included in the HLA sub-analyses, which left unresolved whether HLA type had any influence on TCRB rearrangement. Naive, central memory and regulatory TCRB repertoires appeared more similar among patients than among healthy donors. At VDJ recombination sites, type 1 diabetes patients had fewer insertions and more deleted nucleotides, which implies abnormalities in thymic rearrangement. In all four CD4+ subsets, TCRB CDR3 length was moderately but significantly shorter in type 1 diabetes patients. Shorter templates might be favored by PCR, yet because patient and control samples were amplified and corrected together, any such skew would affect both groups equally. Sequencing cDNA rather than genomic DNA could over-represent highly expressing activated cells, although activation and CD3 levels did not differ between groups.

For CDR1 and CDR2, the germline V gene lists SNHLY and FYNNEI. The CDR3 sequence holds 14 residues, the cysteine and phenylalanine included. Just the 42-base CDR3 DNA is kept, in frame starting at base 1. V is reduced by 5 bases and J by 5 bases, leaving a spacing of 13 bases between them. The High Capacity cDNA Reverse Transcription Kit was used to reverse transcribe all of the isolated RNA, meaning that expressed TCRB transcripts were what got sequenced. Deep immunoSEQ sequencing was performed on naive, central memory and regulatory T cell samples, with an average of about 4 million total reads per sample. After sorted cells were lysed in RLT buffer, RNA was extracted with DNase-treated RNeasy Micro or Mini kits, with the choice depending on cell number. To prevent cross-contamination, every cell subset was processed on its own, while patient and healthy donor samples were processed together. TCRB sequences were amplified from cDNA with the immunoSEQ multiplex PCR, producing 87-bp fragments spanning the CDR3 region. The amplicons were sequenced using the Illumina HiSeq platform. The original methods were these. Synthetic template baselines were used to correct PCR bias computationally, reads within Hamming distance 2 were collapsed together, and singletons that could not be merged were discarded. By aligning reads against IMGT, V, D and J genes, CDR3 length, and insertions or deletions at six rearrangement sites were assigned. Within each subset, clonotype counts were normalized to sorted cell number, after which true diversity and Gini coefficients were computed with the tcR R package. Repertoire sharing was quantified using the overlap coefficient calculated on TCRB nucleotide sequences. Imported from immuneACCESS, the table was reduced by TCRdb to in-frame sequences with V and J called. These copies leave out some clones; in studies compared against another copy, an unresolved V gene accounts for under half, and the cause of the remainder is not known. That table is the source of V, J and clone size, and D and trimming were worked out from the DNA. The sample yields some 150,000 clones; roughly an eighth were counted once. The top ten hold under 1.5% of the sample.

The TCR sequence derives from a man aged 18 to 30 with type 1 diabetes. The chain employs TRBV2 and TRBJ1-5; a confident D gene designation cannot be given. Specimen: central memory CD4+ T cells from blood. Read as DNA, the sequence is TGTGCCAGCAGTACTGACGTTAGTGATCAGCCCCAGCATTTT. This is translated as CASSTDVSDQPQHF. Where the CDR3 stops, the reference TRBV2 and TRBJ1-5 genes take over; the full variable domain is EPEVTQTPSHQVTQMGQEVILRCVPISNHLYFYWYRQILGQKVEFLVSFYNNEISEKSEIFDDQFSVERPDGSNFTLKIRSTKLEDSAMYFCASSTDVSDQPQHFGDGTRLSIL.